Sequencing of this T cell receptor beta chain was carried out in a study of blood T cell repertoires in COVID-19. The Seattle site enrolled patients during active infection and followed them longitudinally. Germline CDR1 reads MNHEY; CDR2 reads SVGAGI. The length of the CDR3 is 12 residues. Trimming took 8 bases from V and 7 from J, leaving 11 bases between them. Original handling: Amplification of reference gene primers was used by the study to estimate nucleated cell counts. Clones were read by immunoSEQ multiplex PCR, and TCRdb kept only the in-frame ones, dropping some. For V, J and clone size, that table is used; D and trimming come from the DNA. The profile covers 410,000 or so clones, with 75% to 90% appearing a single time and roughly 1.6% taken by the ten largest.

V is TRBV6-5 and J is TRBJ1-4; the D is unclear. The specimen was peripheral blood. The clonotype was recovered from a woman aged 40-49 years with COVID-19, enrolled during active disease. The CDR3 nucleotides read TGTGCCAGCCGGAAGCCAGGTGAAAAACTGTTTTTT. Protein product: CASRKPGEKLFF.